The 14 T cell receptor beta chains given below trace back to one sample, sequenced in a study of spatial heterogeneity in lung cancer. Described time point: blood at routine non-recurrence follow-up after resection. MiXCR, run by TCRdb on the 5' RACE reads, gives a single entry per CDR3 protein. The repertoire consists of about 27,000 distinct CDR3 sequences, with roughly 5% occurring once and the leading ten covering 20% to 25%. The sample in question was PBMCs, obtained at follow-up. These TCRs come from a female donor with early-stage non-small cell lung cancer.

The J gene is TRBJ2-1, the V gene TRBV30; D gene uncertain. Looked up from germline, CDR1 is GTSNPN and CDR2 is SVGIG (reference sequence). The V gene lost 2 bases and the J gene lost 8 bases, with 7 bases spanning the gap. The CDR3 consists of 11 residues. The CDR3 coding sequence is TGTGCCTGGAGTCCTTTCGATGAGCAGTTCTTC. It specifies CAWSPFDEQFF.

This clonotype came up once. The chain combines TRBV20-1 with TRBJ2-1; 11 bases align to TRBD2. CDR1 is DFQATT and CDR2 is SNEGSKA in the germline V gene (reference sequence). Trimming took 2 bases from V and 6 from J; bases not matched to a gene: 3. This CDR3 spans 14 amino acids. This CDR3 reads CSARSSGGINEQFF. CDR3 nucleotide sequence: TGCAGTGCTAGATCTAGCGGGGGGATCAATGAGCAGTTCTTC.

This clonotype came up many times. The chain recombines TRBV24-1 with TRBJ2-1; 7 bases are a match to TRBD2. Germline V gene data show CDR1 as KGHDR and CDR2 as SFDVKD. The CDR3 has 17 residues. J lost 5 bases, V lost 2 bases, and 11 bases had no gene match. The CDR3 is CATSDSHGAGVHNEQFF. CDR3 nucleotide sequence: TGTGCCACCAGTGATTCCCATGGCGCGGGAGTCCACAATGAGCAGTTCTTC.

This clonotype has ten or more counts. The V call is TRBV28, the J call TRBJ2-7, with 12 bases aligning to TRBD1. V trimming: 6 bases; J trimming: 6 bases; junction bases outside the gene matches: 9. Germline V CDR1 and CDR2: MDHEN, SYDVKM. This CDR3 is 15 amino acids long. CDR3 protein: CASSPPGQGASEQYF. Written as DNA, the CDR3 is TGTGCCAGCAGCCCCCCGGGACAGGGGGCATCCGAGCAGTACTTC.

This clonotype appeared many times. The rearrangement uses TRBV28 and TRBJ2-1; D is uncertain. With 6 bases removed from V and 9 bases from J, the gap between germline ends came to 9 bases. The CDR3 is 11 residues long. The germline V gene has CDR1 MDHEN and CDR2 SYDVKM. CDR3 sequence (DNA): TGTGCCAGCAGCCCCGCGGTTGAGCAGTTCTTC. It codes for CASSPAVEQFF.

This clonotype was found many times. The chain employs TRBV6-5 and TRBJ2-3, with a weak D call TRBD2 (6 bases). The germline V and J ends were trimmed by 4 bases and 0 bases, with 11 bases remaining between them. This CDR3 spans 15 amino acids. Per the germline V gene, CDR1 is MNHEY and CDR2 is SVGAGI. The CDR3 DNA reads as TGTGCCAGCAGTTTGGTCGGGACTAGCACAGATACGCAGTATTTT. It specifies CASSLVGTSTDTQYF.

This clonotype showed up many times. The CDR3 nucleotides read TGTGCCAGCAGCTTAGATGGGACAGATGAAGCTTTCTTT. Translated: CASSLDGTDEAFF. The V call is TRBV11-3, the J call TRBJ1-1; 7 bases are shared with TRBD1. Per germline, CDR1 SGHNT and CDR2 YENEEA. The CDR3 is 13 residues long. V gave up 0 bases and J gave up 7 bases; unmatched junction bases: 2.

Many counts were recorded for this clonotype. The CDR3 nucleotides read TGTGCCAGCAGTGAGCTGCCCCCAGATACGCAGTATTTT. Amino acid sequence: CASSELPPDTQYF. The chain is built from TRBV6-1 and TRBJ2-3; D is unresolved. The V and J ends lost 3 bases and 4 bases respectively, with 8 bases between them. This CDR3 region has 13 residues. CDR1 MNHNS and CDR2 SASEGT come from the germline V gene.

This clonotype was seen at least ten times. CDR3 protein: CASSQDSLPNTGELFF. In nucleotides, the CDR3 is TGCGCCAGCAGCCAAGATAGCCTCCCGAACACCGGGGAGCTGTTTTTT. V gene TRBV4-3 combines with J gene TRBJ2-2; D not resolved. CDR1 is LGHNA and CDR2 is YSLEER in the germline V gene. The germline V and J ends were trimmed by 0 bases and 0 bases, with 8 bases remaining between them. This CDR3 is built from 16 residues.

This clonotype was seen a few times. This chain links TRBV7-9 with TRBJ1-1; 7 bases agree with TRBD1. Germline V gene sequence: CDR1 SEHNR, CDR2 FQNEAQ (reference sequence). CDR3 length: 13 residues. The V segment lost 3 bases and the J segment 7 bases; nucleotides outside the gene matches: 5. CDR3 sequence reads: CASSLTGTGEAFF. The CDR3 DNA sequence: TGTGCCAGCAGCTTGACAGGGACCGGTGAAGCTTTCTTT.

This clonotype was seen at least ten times. The rearrangement uses TRBV2 and TRBJ1-5, with D hard to call. This CDR3 has 15 amino acids. Germline lookup yields CDR1 SNHLY and CDR2 FYNNEI. Trimming cost V 3 bases and J 0 bases, with 9 bases left between them. The CDR3 DNA is TGTGCCAGCAGTGAGGGCGATCTTAGCAATCAGCCCCAGCATTTT. Amino acids: CASSEGDLSNQPQHF.

Concerning this clonotype itself: A much larger clonotype is one base distant, so this may be a read error. The DNA of the CDR3 is TGCGCCAGCAGCTTGGGGCAGAACTACGGGCAGTACTTC. This codes for CASSLGQNYGQYF. The chain carries TRBV5-1 and TRBJ2-7; D unclear. The CDR3 consists of 13 residues. Germline CDR1 reads SGHRS; CDR2 reads YFSETQ.

There are many counts of this clonotype. The chain joins TRBV15 to TRBJ2-7, with 7 bases that match TRBD2. This CDR3 has 14 residues. V shed 3 bases, J shed 6 bases, and the junction held 8 bases outside the gene matches. Germline CDR1 reads LNHNV; CDR2 reads YYDKDF (reference sequence). CDR3 nucleotide sequence: TGTGCCACCAGCAGGACGCGGGAGCTAGGCGAGCAGTACTTC. It specifies CATSRTRELGEQYF.

This clonotype was seen ten or more times. The chain uses TRBV27 and TRBJ2-1, with 11 bases identical to TRBD2. The CDR3 sequence is 15 residues long. V shed 5 bases, J shed 0 bases, and the junction held 0 bases outside the gene matches. In germline, CDR1 is MNHEY, CDR2 SMNVEV (reference sequence). This chain's CDR3 is CASSLAGGSYNEQFF. CDR3 bases: TGTGCCAGCAGTCTAGCGGGGGGCTCCTACAATGAGCAGTTCTTC.